This TCR beta chain was recovered during a study of T-cell memory formation after mild COVID-19. Study-level information: Largely, the TCR clusters proved donor specific. Overall study findings and caveats: While clones contracting from day 15 to 85 were balanced between CD4 and CD8, later expanders leaned CD4+.

Constant-segment primers served in 5'RACE that generated TCR alpha and TCR beta cDNA libraries bearing sample barcodes and UMIs. TCRdb fed the 5' RACE reads into MiXCR, producing one record per CDR3 protein. The sample has 150,000 to 200,000 distinct CDR3 sequences; roughly 15% are singletons. As concerns this clonotype: Its antigen remains unidentified.

The ends were cut back, 5 bases at V and 4 bases at J, with 11 bases in the middle. This CDR3 spans 13 amino acids. The receptor's source is an adult woman who had mild COVID-19 (a few samples of this study predate the infection). Cell type and time point are not known. The chain employs TRBV12-3 or TRBV12-4 and TRBJ2-5; D is unclear. The sequenced sample consisted of PBMCs or a T cell subset sorted from them (not recorded which). The CDR3, as DNA: TGTGCCAGCAGTCGAACGACGGGAGAGACCCAGTACTTC. It is translated as CASSRTTGETQYF.